This TCR beta chain was identified during a study of CD8+CD57+ T cells in acquired aplastic anemia. Study details: Mean yield of DNA from sorted CD4+ and CD8+ cells was 3 to 3.5 ug.

This clonotype has a count of ten or more. For CDR3 and TCR beta VDJ profiling, genomic DNA was the template used. Each CDR3 protein is one row after TCRdb ran MiXCR on the reads. Of about 210,000 distinct CDR3 sequences in the sample, about a third were seen once. The CDR3 covers 15 residues. The ends lost 5 bases at V and 2 bases at J; junction bases unmatched: 8. CDR1 is SGHAT, CDR2 FQDESV, per germline (reference sequence). The sample consisted of sorted CD4+, CD8+, or CD8+CD57+ T cells (not recorded which) from PBMCs. V gene TRBV11-1 combines with J gene TRBJ2-7, with 8 bases identical to TRBD1. This receptor was taken from a human donor in good health, serving as a control. CDR3 in DNA: TGTGCCAGCAGCCTTACAGGGGGAGTGACCTACGAGCAGTACTTC. It yields the protein CASSLTGGVTYEQYF.